One T cell receptor beta chain is described in this entry. Antigen: not known. Germline V gives CDR1 SEHNR, CDR2 FQNEAQ (reference sequence). V lost 5 bases, J lost 2 bases, and 13 bases lay in between. This CDR3 contains 15 residues. This record belongs to a study of cytomegalovirus exposure and HLA in healthy donors. Study at large: For the approximately 360 genotyped donors, over 80% fell within the Caucasian-associated ancestry cluster. Broader study findings: Most subjects had HLA-A and HLA-B alleles reportedly predicted accurately by TCR beta sequences. A missense DCLRE1C variant was associated with V- and J-gene trimming of TCR beta chains in a later analysis, and an independent cohort replicated the association. Presence/absence analyses assumed roughly uniform sequencing depth across donors.

Amplification used 60 Vbeta primers and 13 Jbeta primers. Clones were read by immunoSEQ multiplex PCR, and TCRdb kept only the in-frame ones, dropping some. The sample shows roughly 69,000 clones, approximately 71% of them seen only once. The receptor comes from a man aged 50 to 60 in good health and CMV-seronegative. The chain combines TRBV7-9 with TRBJ2-1; D is ambiguous. Material: PBMCs. DNA for the CDR3: TGTGCCAGCAGCCCCGTAGACTGGCCCTACAATGAGCAGTTCTTC. This sequence encodes CASSPVDWPYNEQFF. Full variable domain (outside the CDR3, taken from reference TRBV7-9 and TRBJ2-1): DTGVSQNPRHKITKRGQNVTFRCDPISEHNRLYWYRQTLGQGPEFLTYFQNEAQLEKSRLLSDRFSAERPKGSFSTLEIQRTEQGDSAMYLCASSPVDWPYNEQFFGPGTRLTVL.